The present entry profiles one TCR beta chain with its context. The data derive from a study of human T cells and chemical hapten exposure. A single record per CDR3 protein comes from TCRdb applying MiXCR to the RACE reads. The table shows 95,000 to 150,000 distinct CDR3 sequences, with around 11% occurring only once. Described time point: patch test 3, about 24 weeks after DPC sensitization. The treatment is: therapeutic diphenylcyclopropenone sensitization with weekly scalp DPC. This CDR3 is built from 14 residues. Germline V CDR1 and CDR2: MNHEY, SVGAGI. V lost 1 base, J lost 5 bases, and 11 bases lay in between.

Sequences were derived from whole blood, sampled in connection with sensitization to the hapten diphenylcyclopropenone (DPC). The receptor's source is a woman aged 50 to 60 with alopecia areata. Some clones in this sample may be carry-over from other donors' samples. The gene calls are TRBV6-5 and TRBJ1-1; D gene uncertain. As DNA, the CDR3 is TGTGCCAGCAGTTACTTGCCGGGTCGGACTGAAGCTTTCTTT. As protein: CASSYLPGRTEAFF.